The clone carrying this T cell receptor beta chain was seen just once. Germline loops: CDR1 MNHNS, CDR2 SASEGT. This CDR3 has 13 amino acids. Trimming shortened V by 4 bases and J by 7 bases, and 11 bases separated the two germline ends. Method: immunoSEQ multiplex PCR; TCRdb's copy keeps in-frame clones and lacks some. This sample has 65,000 to 85,000 clones, with around 88% found just once. This entry comes from a study of OX40 agonist ivuxolimab in advanced cancers. At the level of the study: Participants, 75% to 85% male, averaged roughly 59 years of age, ranging from roughly 23 to 90. Partial responses were achieved by three patients: one hepatocellular carcinoma, two cutaneous melanoma.

This chain links TRBV6-1 with TRBJ1-5; D may be TRBD1 (6 bases). This TCR came from an adult with an advanced solid tumor such as melanoma, head and neck, liver or kidney cancer. The specimen comprised CD4+ or CD8+ T cells sorted from blood, sampled in a trial of the OX40 agonist ivuxolimab. For the CDR3, the DNA is TGTGCCAGCAGTGGGGGGGGGCACCAGCCCCAGCATTTT. This sequence encodes CASSGGGHQPQHF.